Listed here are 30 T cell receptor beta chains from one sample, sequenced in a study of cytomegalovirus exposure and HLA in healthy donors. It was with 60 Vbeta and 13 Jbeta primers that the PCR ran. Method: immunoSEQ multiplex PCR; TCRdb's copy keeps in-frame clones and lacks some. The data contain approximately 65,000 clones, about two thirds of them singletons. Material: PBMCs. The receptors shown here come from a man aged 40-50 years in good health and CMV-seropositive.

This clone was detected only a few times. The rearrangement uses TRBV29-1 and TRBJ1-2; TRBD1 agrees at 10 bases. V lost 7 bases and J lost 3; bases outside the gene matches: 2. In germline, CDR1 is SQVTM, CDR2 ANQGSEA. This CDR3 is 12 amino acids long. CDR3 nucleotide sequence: TGCAGCGGAGGACAGGGGGACTATGGCTACACCTTC. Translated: CSGGQGDYGYTF.

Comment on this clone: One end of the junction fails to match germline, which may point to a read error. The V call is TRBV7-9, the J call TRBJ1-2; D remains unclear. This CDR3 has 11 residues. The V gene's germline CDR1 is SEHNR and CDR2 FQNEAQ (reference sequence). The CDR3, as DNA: TGTTCCAGCAGCCCCGGGAGGGTCCACACCTTC. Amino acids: CSSSPGRVHTF. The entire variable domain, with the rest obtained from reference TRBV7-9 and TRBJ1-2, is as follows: DTGVSQNPRHKITKRGQNVTFRCDPISEHNRLYWYRQTLGQGPEFLTYFQNEAQLEKSRLLSDRFSAERPKGSFSTLEIQRTEQGDSAMYLCSSSPGRVHTFGSGTRLTVV.

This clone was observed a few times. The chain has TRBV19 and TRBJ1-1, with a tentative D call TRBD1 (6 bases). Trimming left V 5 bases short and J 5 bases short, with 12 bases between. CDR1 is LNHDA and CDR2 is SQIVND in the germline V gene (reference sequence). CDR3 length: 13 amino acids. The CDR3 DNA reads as TGTGCCAGTAGTGTACAGGGTAGTACTGAAGCTTTCTTT. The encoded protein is CASSVQGSTEAFF.

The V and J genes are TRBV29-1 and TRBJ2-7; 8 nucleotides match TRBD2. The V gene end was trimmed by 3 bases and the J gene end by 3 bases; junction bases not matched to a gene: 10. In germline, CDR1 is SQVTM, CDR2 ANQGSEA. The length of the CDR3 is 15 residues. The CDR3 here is CSVETLAGRYYEQYF. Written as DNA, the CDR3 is TGCAGCGTTGAGACGTTAGCGGGGCGCTACTACGAGCAGTACTTC.

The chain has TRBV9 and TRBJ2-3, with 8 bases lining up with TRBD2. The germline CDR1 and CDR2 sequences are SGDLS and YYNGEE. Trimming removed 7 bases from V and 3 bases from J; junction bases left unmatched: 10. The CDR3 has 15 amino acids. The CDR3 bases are TGTGCCAGCTGCGACGGGACTAGTAAGACAGATACGCAGTATTTT. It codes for CASCDGTSKTDTQYF.

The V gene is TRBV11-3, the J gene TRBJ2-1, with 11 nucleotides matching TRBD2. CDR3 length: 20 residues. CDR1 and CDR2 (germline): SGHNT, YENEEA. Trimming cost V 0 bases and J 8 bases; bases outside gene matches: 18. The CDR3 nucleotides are TGTGCCAGCAGCTTAGATTGGACAGCCCTAACTAGCGGGAGAGCCGATGAGCAGTTCTTC. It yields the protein CASSLDWTALTSGRADEQFF.

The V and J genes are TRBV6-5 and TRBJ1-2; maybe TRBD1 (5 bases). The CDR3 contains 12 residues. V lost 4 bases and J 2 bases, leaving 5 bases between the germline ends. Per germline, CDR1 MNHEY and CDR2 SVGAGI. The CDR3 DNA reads TGTGCCAGCAGTTCAGGGAACTATGGCTACACCTTC. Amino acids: CASSSGNYGYTF.

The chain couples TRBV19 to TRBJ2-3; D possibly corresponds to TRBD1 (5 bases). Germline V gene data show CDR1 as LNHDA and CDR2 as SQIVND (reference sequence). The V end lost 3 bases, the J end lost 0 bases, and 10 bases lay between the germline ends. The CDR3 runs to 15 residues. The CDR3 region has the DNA TGTGCCAGTAGTATCCAGGGCAGGAGCACAGATACGCAGTATTTT. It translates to CASSIQGRSTDTQYF.

The CDR3 loop reads CATKGLAGVDTQYF. The CDR3 coding sequence is TGTGCCACCAAGGGACTAGCGGGAGTAGATACGCAGTATTTT. The chain carries TRBV30 and TRBJ2-3; the match to TRBD2 covers 14 bases. Germline V gene lookup returns CDR1 GTSNPN and CDR2 SVGIG (reference sequence). This CDR3 has 14 residues. Trimming took 8 bases from V and 5 from J; bases not matched to a gene: 6.

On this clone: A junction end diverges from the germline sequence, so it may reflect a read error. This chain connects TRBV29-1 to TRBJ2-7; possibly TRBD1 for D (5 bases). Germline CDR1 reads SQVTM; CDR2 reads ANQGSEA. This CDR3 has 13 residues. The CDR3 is CSVADSSTYKQYF. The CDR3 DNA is TGCAGCGTCGCAGACAGTTCCACCTACAAGCAGTACTTC.

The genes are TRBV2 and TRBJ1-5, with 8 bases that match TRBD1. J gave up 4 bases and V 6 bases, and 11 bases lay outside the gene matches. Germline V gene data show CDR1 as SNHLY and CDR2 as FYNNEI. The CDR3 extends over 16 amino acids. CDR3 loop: CASSADRGVGNQPQHF. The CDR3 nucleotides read TGTGCCAGCAGCGCCGACAGGGGAGTAGGGAATCAGCCCCAGCATTTT. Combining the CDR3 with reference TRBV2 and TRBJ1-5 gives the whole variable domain EPEVTQTPSHQVTQMGQEVILRCVPISNHLYFYWYRQILGQKVEFLVSFYNNEISEKSEIFDDQFSVERPDGSNFTLKIRSTKLEDSAMYFCASSADRGVGNQPQHFGDGTRLSIL.

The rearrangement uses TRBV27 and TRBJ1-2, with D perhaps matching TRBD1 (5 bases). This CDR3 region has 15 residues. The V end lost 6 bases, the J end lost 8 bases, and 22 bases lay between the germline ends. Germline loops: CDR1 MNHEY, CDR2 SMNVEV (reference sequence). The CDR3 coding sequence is TGTGCCAGCAGCGACACAGGCGCCCCTCCTAAGGGCTACACCTTC. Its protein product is CASSDTGAPPKGYTF.

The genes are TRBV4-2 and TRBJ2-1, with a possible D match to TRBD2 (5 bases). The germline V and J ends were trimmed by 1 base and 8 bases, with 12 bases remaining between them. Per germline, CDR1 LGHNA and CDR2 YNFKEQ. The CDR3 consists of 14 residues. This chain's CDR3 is CASSQAASFDEQFF. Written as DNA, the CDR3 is TGTGCCAGCAGCCAAGCTGCTAGCTTTGATGAGCAGTTCTTC.

The DNA for the CDR3 is TGTGCCAGCAGTGAGGGGATTAGCGGGTTCACAGATACGCAGTATTTT. Its translation: CASSEGISGFTDTQYF. The chain recombines TRBV25-1 with TRBJ2-3; TRBD2 matches 7 bases. Trimming took 3 bases from V and 2 from J; bases not matched to a gene: 8. This CDR3 is 16 amino acids long. CDR1 is MGHDK and CDR2 is SYGVNS in the germline V gene. Full variable domain (remainder filled in from reference TRBV25-1 and TRBJ2-3): EADIYQTPRYLVIGTGKKITLECSQTMGHDKMYWYQQDPGMELHLIHYSYGVNSTEKGDLSSESTVSRIRTEHFPLTLESARPSHTSQYLCASSEGISGFTDTQYFGPGTRLTVL.

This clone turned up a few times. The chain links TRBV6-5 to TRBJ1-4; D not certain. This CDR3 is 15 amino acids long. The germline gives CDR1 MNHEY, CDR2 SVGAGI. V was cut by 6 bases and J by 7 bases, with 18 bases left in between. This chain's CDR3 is CASSQTEGGSEKLFF. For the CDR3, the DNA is TGTGCCAGCAGCCAGACTGAGGGAGGAAGTGAAAAACTGTTTTTT.

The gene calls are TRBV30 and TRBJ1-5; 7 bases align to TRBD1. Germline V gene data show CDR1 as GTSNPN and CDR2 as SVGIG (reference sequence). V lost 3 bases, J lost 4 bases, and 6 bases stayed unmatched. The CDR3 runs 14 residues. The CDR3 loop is CAWSQGQNNQPQHF. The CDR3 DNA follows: TGTGCCTGGAGCCAGGGACAGAATAATCAGCCCCAGCATTTT.

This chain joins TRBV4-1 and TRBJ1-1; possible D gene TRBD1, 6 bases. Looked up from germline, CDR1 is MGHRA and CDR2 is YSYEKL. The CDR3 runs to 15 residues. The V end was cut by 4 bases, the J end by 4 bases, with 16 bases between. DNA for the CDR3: TGCGCCAGCAGCCTAAGTCCAGGGGAGGGCACTGAAGCTTTCTTT. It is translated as CASSLSPGEGTEAFF.

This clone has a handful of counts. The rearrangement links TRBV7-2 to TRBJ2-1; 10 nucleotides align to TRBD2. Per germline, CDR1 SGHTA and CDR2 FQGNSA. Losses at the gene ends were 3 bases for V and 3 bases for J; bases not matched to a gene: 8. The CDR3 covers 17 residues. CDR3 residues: CASSFSTSGNRYNEQFF. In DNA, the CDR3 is TGTGCCAGCAGCTTTAGTACTAGCGGGAACCGCTACAATGAGCAGTTCTTC.

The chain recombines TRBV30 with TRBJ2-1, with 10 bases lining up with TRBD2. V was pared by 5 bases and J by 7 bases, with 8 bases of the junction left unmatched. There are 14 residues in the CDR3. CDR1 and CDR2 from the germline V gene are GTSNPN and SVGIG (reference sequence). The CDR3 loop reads CAWDPGLASNEQFF. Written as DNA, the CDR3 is TGTGCCTGGGATCCGGGACTAGCGTCGAATGAGCAGTTCTTC.

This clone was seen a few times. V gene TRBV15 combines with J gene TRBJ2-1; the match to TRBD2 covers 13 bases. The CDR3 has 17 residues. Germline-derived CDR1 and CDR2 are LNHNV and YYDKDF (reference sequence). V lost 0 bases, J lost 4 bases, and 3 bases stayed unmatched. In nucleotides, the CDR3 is TGTGCCACCAGCAGAGAGGGACTAGCGGGGTCATACAATGAGCAGTTCTTC. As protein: CATSREGLAGSYNEQFF.

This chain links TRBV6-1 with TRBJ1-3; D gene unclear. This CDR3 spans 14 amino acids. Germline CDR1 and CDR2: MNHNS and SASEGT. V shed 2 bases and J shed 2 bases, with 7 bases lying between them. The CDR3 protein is CASSEPGTGNTIYF. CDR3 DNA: TGTGCCAGCAGTGAACCGGGTACTGGAAACACCATATATTTT.

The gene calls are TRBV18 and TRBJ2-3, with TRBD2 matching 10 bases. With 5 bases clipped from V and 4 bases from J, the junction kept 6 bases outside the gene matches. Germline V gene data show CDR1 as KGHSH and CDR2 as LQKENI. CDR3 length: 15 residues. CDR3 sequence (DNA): TGTGCCAGCTCATCCGCTAGCGGGGGCGCAGATACGCAGTATTTT. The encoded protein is CASSSASGGADTQYF.

CDR3 coding DNA: TGTGCCATCAGGGGGACTAGCGGCACAGATACGCAGTATTTT. Protein sequence: CAIRGTSGTDTQYF. The V gene is TRBV10-3, the J gene TRBJ2-3, with 10 bases identical to TRBD2. This CDR3 has 14 residues. The germline CDR1 and CDR2 sequences are ENHRY and SYGVKD. Losses at the gene ends were 6 bases for V and 1 base for J; bases not matched to a gene: 1.

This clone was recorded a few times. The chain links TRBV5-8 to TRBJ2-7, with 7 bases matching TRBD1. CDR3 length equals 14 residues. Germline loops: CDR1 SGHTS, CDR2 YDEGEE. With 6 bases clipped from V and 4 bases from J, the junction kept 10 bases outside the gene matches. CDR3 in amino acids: CASTLTGTAYEQYF. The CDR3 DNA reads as TGTGCCAGCACCCTAACCGGGACAGCATACGAGCAGTACTTC.

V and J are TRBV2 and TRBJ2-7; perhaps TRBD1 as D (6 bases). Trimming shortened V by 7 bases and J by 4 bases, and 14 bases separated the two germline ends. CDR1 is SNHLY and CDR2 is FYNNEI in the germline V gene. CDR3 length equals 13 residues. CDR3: CASTQGATYEQYF. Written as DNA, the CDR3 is TGTGCCAGCACACAGGGTGCCACTTACGAGCAGTACTTC.

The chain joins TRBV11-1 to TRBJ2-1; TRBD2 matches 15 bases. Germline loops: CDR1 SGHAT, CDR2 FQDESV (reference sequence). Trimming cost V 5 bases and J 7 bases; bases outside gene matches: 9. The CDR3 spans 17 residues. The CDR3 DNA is TGTGCCAGCAGCGCCACCGGGACTAGCGGGGGGCGGAATGAGCAGTTCTTC. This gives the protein CASSATGTSGGRNEQFF.

In nucleotides, the CDR3 is TGTGCCTGGAGTCTACTTCGGACTTCGTCTTTCTTT. Residues: CAWSLLRTSSFF. The chain links TRBV30 to TRBJ1-1; D remains ambiguous. Trimming stripped 2 bases from V and 12 bases from J, with 16 bases between. From germline, CDR1 is GTSNPN and CDR2 SVGIG (reference sequence). The CDR3 sequence is 12 residues long. Supplemented by reference TRBV30 and TRBJ1-1, the full variable domain reads SQTIHQWPATLVQPVGSPLSLECTVEGTSNPNLYWYRQAAGRGLQLLFYSVGIGQISSEVPQNLSASRPQDRQFILSSKKLLLSDSGFYLCAWSLLRTSSFFGQGTRLTVV.

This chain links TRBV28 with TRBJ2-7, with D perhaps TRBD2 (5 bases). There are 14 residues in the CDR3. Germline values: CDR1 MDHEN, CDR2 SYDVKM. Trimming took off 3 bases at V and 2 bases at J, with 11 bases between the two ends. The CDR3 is CASSFEGLTYEQYF. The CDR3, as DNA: TGTGCCAGCAGTTTTGAGGGATTAACCTACGAGCAGTACTTC.

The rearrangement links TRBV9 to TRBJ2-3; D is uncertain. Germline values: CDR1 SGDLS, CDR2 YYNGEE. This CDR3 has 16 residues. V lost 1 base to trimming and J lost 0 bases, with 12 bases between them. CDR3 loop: CASSVTTRLSTDTQYF. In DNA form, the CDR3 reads TGTGCCAGCAGCGTAACTACGAGGTTAAGCACAGATACGCAGTATTTT.

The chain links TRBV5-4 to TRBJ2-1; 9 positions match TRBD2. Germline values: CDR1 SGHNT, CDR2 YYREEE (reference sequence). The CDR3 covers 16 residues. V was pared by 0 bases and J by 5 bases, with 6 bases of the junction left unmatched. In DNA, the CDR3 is TGTGCCAGCAGCTTGGGTGGGGCTAGCGGGGACAATGAGCAGTTCTTC. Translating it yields CASSLGGASGDNEQFF.